Included here is one T cell receptor beta chain sequence, with context. Antigen unknown. These data originate in a study of cytomegalovirus exposure and HLA in healthy donors. Whole-study context: An earlier analysis found some 120 million unique TCR beta sequences from approximately 200 million T cells. Broader study findings: The likely explanation for a cluster of highly shared sequence variants was sequencing artifact.

V was pared by 3 bases and J by 8 bases, with 18 bases of the junction left unmatched. The CDR3 has 19 residues. Germline CDR1 and CDR2: WNHNN and SYGVQD (reference sequence). PCR employed 60 Vbeta and 13 Jbeta primers. In the source study's methods: In a later analysis, the count reached some 83 million unique TCR beta chains, with around 11 million shared. TCRdb's copy holds only in-frame clones and misses some; the assay was immunoSEQ multiplex PCR. V and J calls and clone size follow that table, whereas D and trimming were derived from the DNA. The data hold approximately 100,000 clones, with over 55% observed a single time.

This clonotype was sampled from a female donor in good health and CMV-seronegative. Sequenced: PBMCs. The chain has TRBV10-1 and TRBJ1-4, with 10 bases that match TRBD1. Here the CDR3 DNA reads TGCGCCAGCAGTGATAGTCCCGACAGGGGGCGAATCGGTGGCGAAAAACTGTTTTTT. It codes for CASSDSPDRGRIGGEKLFF.